The text below deals with one T cell receptor (beta chain). These data belong to a study of OX40 agonist ivuxolimab in advanced cancers. The CDR3 sequence is 13 residues long. V lost 1 base and J 4 bases, leaving 7 bases between the germline ends. Per the germline V gene, CDR1 is SGHTA and CDR2 is FQGNSA. Clones were sequenced by immunoSEQ multiplex PCR, and TCRdb holds only the in-frame ones, with some missing. The sample has about 40,000 clones; more than 85% are singletons. The clonotype comes from an adult with an advanced solid tumor such as melanoma, head and neck, liver or kidney cancer. This rearrangement joins TRBV7-2 to TRBJ1-2; D unresolved. The sample in question was CD4+ or CD8+ T cells sorted from blood, obtained in a trial of the OX40 agonist ivuxolimab. CDR3 in amino acids: CASSLGVSYGYTF. DNA of the CDR3: TGTGCCAGCAGCTTAGGTGTCAGCTATGGCTACACCTTC.